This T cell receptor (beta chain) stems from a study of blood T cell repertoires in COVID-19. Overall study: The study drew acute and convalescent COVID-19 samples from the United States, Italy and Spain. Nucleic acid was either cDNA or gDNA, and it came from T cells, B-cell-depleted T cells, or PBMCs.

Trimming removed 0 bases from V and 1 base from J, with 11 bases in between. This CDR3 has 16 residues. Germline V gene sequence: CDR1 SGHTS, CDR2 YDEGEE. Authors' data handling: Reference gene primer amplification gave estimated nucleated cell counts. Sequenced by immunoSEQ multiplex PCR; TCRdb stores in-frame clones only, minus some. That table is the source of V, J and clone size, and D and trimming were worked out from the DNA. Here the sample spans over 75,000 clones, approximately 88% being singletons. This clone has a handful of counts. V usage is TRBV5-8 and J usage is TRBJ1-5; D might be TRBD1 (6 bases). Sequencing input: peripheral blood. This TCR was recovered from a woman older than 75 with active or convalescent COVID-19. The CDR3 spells CASSLEGVRSNQPQHF. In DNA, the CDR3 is TGTGCCAGCAGCTTGGAGGGGGTTAGAAGCAATCAGCCCCAGCATTTT.